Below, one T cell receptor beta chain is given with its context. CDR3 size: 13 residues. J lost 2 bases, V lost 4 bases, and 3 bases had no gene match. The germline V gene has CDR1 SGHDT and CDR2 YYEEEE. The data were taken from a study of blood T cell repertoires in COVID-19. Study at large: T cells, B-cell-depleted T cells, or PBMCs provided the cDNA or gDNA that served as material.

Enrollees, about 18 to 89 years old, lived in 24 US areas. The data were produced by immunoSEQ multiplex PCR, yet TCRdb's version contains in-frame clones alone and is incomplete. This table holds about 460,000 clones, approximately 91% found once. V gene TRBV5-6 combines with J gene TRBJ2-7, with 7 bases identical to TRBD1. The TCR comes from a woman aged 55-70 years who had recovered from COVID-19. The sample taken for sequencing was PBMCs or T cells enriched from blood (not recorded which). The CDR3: CASSAGTAYEQYF. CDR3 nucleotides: TGTGCCAGCAGCGCCGGGACAGCCTACGAGCAGTACTTC.